Listed here is a single TCR beta chain. The junction departs from germline at one end; a sequencing error may be responsible. Donors likely had unrecorded immune exposures despite being nominally healthy when sampled. There are 14 residues in the CDR3. Germline CDR1 reads KGHSH; CDR2 reads LQKENI. This entry comes from a study of cytomegalovirus exposure and HLA in healthy donors. Researchers ran the PCR with 60 Vbeta and 13 Jbeta primers. Assay: immunoSEQ multiplex PCR; the TCRdb copy retains only in-frame clones and omits some. Here the sample spans some 120,000 clones, approximately 80% being singletons.

The sequenced material came from PBMCs. The clonotype was recovered from a man aged 40-50 years in good health and CMV-seronegative. The chain links TRBV18 to TRBJ2-2; D may be TRBD2 (6 bases). The CDR3 DNA reads as TGTGCCACCTCAGTTGGAGGGCCCACCGGGGAGCTGTTTTTT. Translation gives CATSVGGPTGELFF. The entire variable domain, with the rest obtained from reference TRBV18 and TRBJ2-2, is as follows: NAGVMQNPRHLVRRRGQEARLRCSPMKGHSHVYWYRQLPEEGLKFMVYLQKENIIDESGMPKERFSAEFPKEGPSILRIQQVVRGDSAAYFCATSVGGPTGELFFGEGSRLTVL.